This T cell receptor beta chain originates from a study of T-cell memory formation after mild COVID-19. This clonotype was found many times. Its antigen is not identified. It was 5'RACE with constant-segment primers that produced the TCR alpha and TCR beta cDNA libraries, which carried sample barcodes and UMIs. TCRdb re-called the 5' RACE reads through MiXCR, storing one row per CDR3 protein. The sample records 200,000 to 300,000 distinct CDR3 sequences, about a sixth being singletons. V trimming: 5 bases; J trimming: 8 bases; junction bases outside the gene matches: 6. This CDR3 has 12 amino acids. Germline V gene sequence: CDR1 SQVTM, CDR2 ANQGSEA. Findings and caveats of the study: Specificity for SARS-CoV-2 was not confirmed among the second-wave clones peaking on day 37.

The chain uses TRBV29-1 and TRBJ2-5, with 9 bases matching TRBD1. Sequenced material: PBMCs or a T cell subset sorted from them (not recorded which). The receptor was derived from a man aged 18-30 years who had mild COVID-19 (a few samples of this study predate the infection). Cell type and time point are not known. The CDR3 DNA reads TGCAGCGTTCAACAGGGGGCTAGCACCCAGTACTTC. Protein: CSVQQGASTQYF.